What follows are 14 T cell receptor beta chains derived from one specimen sequenced in a study of blood T cells in healthy people across ages. A J-beta primer mix and a sample-barcoded 5' primer were used in a second PCR of about 7 to 12 cycles. Using its own MiXCR run on the 5' RACE reads, TCRdb lists one record per CDR3 protein. The sample holds 1.6 million or so distinct CDR3 sequences, 30% to 40% seen once. The sample was blood. The receptor set was obtained from a woman younger than 45 in good health.

In nucleotides, the CDR3 is TGCAGTGCTTTTCCCGTCGGACTAGCGGGAGAGACCCAGTACTTC. Protein: CSAFPVGLAGETQYF. The genes are TRBV20-1 and TRBJ2-5; TRBD2 aligns across 11 bases. The V segment lost 5 bases and the J segment 4 bases; nucleotides outside the gene matches: 9. CDR3 size: 15 residues. Germline CDR1 is DFQATT and CDR2 is SNEGSKA (reference sequence).

This chain uses TRBV6-2 or TRBV6-3 with TRBJ1-5; weak D call: TRBD1 (5 bases). The V gene's germline CDR1 is MNHEY and CDR2 SVGEGT. V lost 2 bases to trimming and J lost 3 bases, with 11 bases between them. This CDR3 has 15 residues. DNA for the CDR3: TGTGCCAGCAGTTACCCGGGAGGGGACAATCAGCCCCAGCATTTT. Its protein product is CASSYPGGDNQPQHF.

CDR3: CASSLGGVSQETQYF. The CDR3 DNA sequence: TGTGCCAGCAGCTTAGGGGGGGTCTCTCAAGAGACCCAGTACTTC. V is TRBV11-3 and J is TRBJ2-5; perhaps TRBD2 as D (6 bases). The CDR3 has 15 residues. V shed 1 base and J shed 2 bases, with 11 bases lying between them. Germline assignment: CDR1 SGHNT and CDR2 YENEEA. Drawing the rest from reference TRBV11-3 and TRBJ2-5, the complete variable domain is EAGVVQSPRYKIIEKKQPVAFWCNPISGHNTLYWYLQNLGQGPELLIRYENEEAVDDSQLPKDRFSAERLKGVDSTLKIQPAELGDSAVYLCASSLGGVSQETQYFGPGTRLLVL.

On this clonotype: Germline is not matched at one junction end, which may reflect a read error. DNA of the CDR3: TGCGTCAGCAGCTTGGGTCCGGAAAGCAATCAGCCCCAGCATTTT. Encoded protein: CVSSLGPESNQPQHF. The chain is built from TRBV5-1 and TRBJ1-5, with no clear D. The germline gives CDR1 SGHRS, CDR2 YFSETQ. The CDR3 sequence is 15 residues long.

The chain links TRBV7-9 to TRBJ2-1, with 9 positions matching TRBD2. This CDR3 has 17 residues. Per the germline V gene, CDR1 is SEHNR and CDR2 is FQNEAQ (reference sequence). The J segment lost 3 bases and the V segment lost 0 bases, leaving 6 bases of the junction unmatched. The CDR3 protein is CASSLATSGGFYNEQFF. DNA for the CDR3: TGTGCCAGCAGCTTAGCGACTAGCGGTGGTTTCTACAATGAGCAGTTCTTC.

The table lists this clonotype with a few counts. The chain carries TRBV5-4 and TRBJ2-5; D gene unclear. The CDR3 extends over 13 amino acids. V was shortened by 3 bases and J by 4 bases, with 10 bases between the two germline ends. Germline V CDR1 and CDR2: SGHNT, YYREEE (reference sequence). This chain's CDR3 is CASSWTDGETQYF. The DNA for the CDR3 is TGTGCCAGCAGCTGGACGGATGGAGAGACCCAGTACTTC.

In its sample, this clonotype was seen a few times. The J gene is TRBJ1-6, the V gene TRBV20-1, with D perhaps TRBD1 (6 bases). Deletions cut 6 bases from V and 15 bases from J, with 18 bases between. CDR3 length: 12 residues. Germline lookup yields CDR1 DFQATT and CDR2 SNEGSKA (reference sequence). Written as DNA, the CDR3 is TGCAGTGCCGGGGGGGGCTCAGGGGTCCTCCACTTT. Its protein is CSAGGGSGVLHF.

This clonotype was picked up many times. The rearrangement links TRBV4-1 to TRBJ2-1, with 8 nucleotides matching TRBD1. The CDR3 totals 14 residues. The germline V gene encodes CDR1 MGHRA and CDR2 YSYEKL. After removal of 3 bases from V and 5 bases from J, the junction contained 3 bases not matched to a gene. CDR3 region: CASSQGQENNEQFF. For the CDR3, the DNA is TGCGCCAGCAGCCAGGGACAGGAGAACAATGAGCAGTTCTTC.

This clonotype appeared a few times. The chain couples TRBV4-1 to TRBJ2-2; perhaps TRBD2 as D (6 bases). The germline V gene encodes CDR1 MGHRA and CDR2 YSYEKL. Trimming left V 7 bases short and J 1 base short, with 16 bases between. There are 16 residues in the CDR3. CDR3 in amino acids: CASKQGGQGNTGELFF. The CDR3 DNA sequence: TGCGCCAGCAAGCAAGGAGGGCAGGGGAACACCGGGGAGCTGTTTTTT.

In this sample, this clonotype turned up once. V gene TRBV4-1 combines with J gene TRBJ2-5; 12 bases align to TRBD2. This CDR3 comprises 15 residues. Germline CDR1 is MGHRA and CDR2 is YSYEKL. The V gene end was trimmed by 5 bases and the J gene end by 4 bases; junction bases not matched to a gene: 5. The CDR3 sequence: CASSDGLAGPETQYF. Here the CDR3 DNA reads TGCGCCAGCAGCGACGGACTAGCGGGACCAGAGACCCAGTACTTC.

In regard to this clonotype: This clone may be a read error of a much larger clone one base away. The rearrangement links TRBV4-2 to TRBJ2-5, with D possibly TRBD2 on 6 matching bases. Germline CDR1 is LGHNA and CDR2 is YNFKEQ. The CDR3 sequence is 14 residues long. CDR3: CASGQGGVEETQYF. Here the CDR3 DNA reads TGTGCCAGCGGCCAAGGAGGGGTTGAGGAGACCCAGTACTTC.

This chain uses TRBV2 with TRBJ2-5; a weak D match, TRBD1 (5 bases). V lost 8 bases, J lost 5 bases, and 21 bases lay in between. This CDR3 comprises 15 residues. CDR1 SNHLY and CDR2 FYNNEI come from the germline V gene. The CDR3: CASGPEPRVGETQYF. For the CDR3, the DNA is TGTGCCAGCGGACCCGAGCCCAGGGTGGGGGAGACCCAGTACTTC.

Note on this clonotype: Its ends do not fully match the called genes, so a read error is possible. The gene calls are TRBV7-9 and TRBJ2-5; 10 positions match TRBD1. This CDR3 region has 16 residues. CDR1 and CDR2 from the germline V gene are SEHNR and FQNEAQ (reference sequence). The CDR3, as DNA: TGTGCCAGCAGCCCACCGACAGGGGGCCTTCAAGAGACCCTGTACTTC. Translation gives CASSPPTGGLQETLYF.

The chain uses TRBV20-1 and TRBJ1-5; D uncertain. The CDR3 consists of 12 residues. Germline loops: CDR1 DFQATT, CDR2 SNEGSKA (reference sequence). Trimming left V 7 bases short and J 9 bases short, with 16 bases between. The CDR3 sequence: CSVQRAGRPQHF. CDR3 DNA: TGCAGTGTGCAGAGAGCAGGTCGGCCCCAGCATTTT.